The rows below give T cell receptor beta chains drawn from one sample of a study of cytomegalovirus exposure and HLA in healthy donors. The assay was immunoSEQ multiplex PCR, and TCRdb's table has in-frame clones only and misses some. The sample gives some 130,000 clones, roughly four fifths of which show up once; 5.5% to 7% is in the top ten. What was sequenced was PBMCs. The source is a woman between 40 and 55 years old in good health and CMV-seropositive. CDR3s include the opening cysteine and the closing phenylalanine or tryptophan. The D gene is left open where the match is weak.

>TRBV12-5|TRBD2|TRBJ2-1
CASGLSGTSMINEQFF
>TRBV10-3|TRBD1|TRBJ2-7
CAIRSDRGLNEQYF
>TRBV28|TRBD1|TRBJ2-5
CASSRDRVQETQYF
>TRBV28|TRBD2|TRBJ2-7
CASSLGGIHLRGQYF
>TRBV7-9|TRBD2|TRBJ2-5
CSSSLALAGGETQYF
>TRBV6-5|.|TRBJ2-7
CASSLGPGLPYEQYF
>TRBV7-2|.|TRBJ1-5
CASSSPGPQHF
>TRBV25-1|.|TRBJ1-1
CASSRIENTEAFF
>TRBV7-7|.|TRBJ2-1
CASSSGGEQFF
>TRBV19|.|TRBJ2-3
CASSSPGQFGRVTDTQYF
>TRBV6-5|.|TRBJ2-1
CASSPSGDEQFF
>TRBV9|.|TRBJ2-2
CASSVGGYQNTGELFF
>TRBV4-2|TRBD2|TRBJ2-3
CASSQEQAGGTDTQYF
>TRBV5-4|.|TRBJ1-1
CASTGSHAEAFF
>TRBV7-2|TRBD2|TRBJ2-5
CASSLDGSGRETQYF
>TRBV10-3|TRBD2|TRBJ2-3
CAIMGRGGTDTQYF
>TRBV19|.|TRBJ1-2
CASSIGGQNYGYTF
>TRBV7-9|TRBD2|TRBJ2-7
CASSSPGLAGRLQYF
>TRBV5-1|TRBD1|.
CASSETPGTAYYEQYF
>TRBV10-3|TRBD1|TRBJ2-5
CAIRGTGAPQETQYF
>TRBV19|TRBD2|TRBJ2-1
CASRASGSMSRHEQFF
>TRBV6-5|.|TRBJ1-2
CASRERVFGGYTF
>TRBV2|.|TRBJ2-7
CASRQGREYEQYF
>TRBV15|TRBD2|TRBJ2-7
CATSRDITGLAGGFSYEQYF
>TRBV5-6|TRBD1|TRBJ2-7
CASSLADGTGGDEQYF
>TRBV21-1|.|TRBJ1-1
CASSKGTGLNTEAFF